These T cell receptor beta chains were read from a single sample in a study of blood T cell repertoires in COVID-19. Profiling relied on immunoSEQ multiplex PCR, and the TCRdb table lists in-frame clones only, not all of them. The sample has 20,000 or so clones, roughly 88% seen once. The sequenced material came from peripheral blood. These receptors were taken from a human donor in a cohort sampled during active COVID-19. The CDR3 runs from the conserved cysteine through the conserved F or W. A D gene is named only where the DNA matches it firmly. Rows give clone size only sometimes, using once, few, many, or a class for an expanded clone.

d_gene	v_gene	j_gene	abundance	CDR3nt	CDR3aa
NA	TRBV5-8	TRBJ1-5	NA	TGTGCCAGCAGCAGGGAGGAGGGTCCCAATCAGCCCCAGCATTTT	CASSREEGPNQPQHF
TRBD2	TRBV7-9	TRBJ2-7	NA	TGTGCCAGCAGCTTACTAGCGGACTCCTACGAGCAGTACTTC	CASSLLADSYEQYF
NA	TRBV6-5	TRBJ2-7	NA	TGTGCCAGCAGTTTTACGCGCTTCTCCTACGAGCAGTACTTC	CASSFTRFSYEQYF
NA	TRBV7-9	TRBJ2-7	NA	TGTGCCAGCAGCTTGATGGCAGGGAGGTACGAGCAGTACTTC	CASSLMAGRYEQYF
NA	TRBV19	TRBJ1-1	NA	TGTGCCAGTAGTATCAGGGTTAACACTGAAGCTTTCTTT	CASSIRVNTEAFF
NA	TRBV18	TRBJ2-2	NA	TGTGCCAGCTCACCACCGAGGAGGACCGGGGAGCTGTTTTTT	CASSPPRRTGELFF
TRBD1	TRBV5-4	TRBJ2-6	NA	TGTGCCAGCAGCTTGGGGACAGGGGGCTCTGGGGCCAACGTCCTGACTTTC	CASSLGTGGSGANVLTF
NA	TRBV2	TRBJ2-7	once	TGTGCCAGCAGTGAAGGGGGGGTTACGAGAGTCGAGCAGTACTTC	CASSEGGVTRVEQYF
NA	TRBV5-5	TRBJ1-3	NA	TGTGCCAGCAGCTTCAGCGGGGAGCTCTCTGGAAACACCATATATTTT	CASSFSGELSGNTIYF
NA	TRBV27	TRBJ2-4	NA	TGTGCCAGCAGTTCGGGTCTAGGAGAAAACATTCAGTACTTC	CASSSGLGENIQYF
NA	TRBV4-1	TRBJ1-5	NA	TGCGCCAGCAGCCAAGATAAAGCCTTAGCACAGCCCCAGCATTTT	CASSQDKALAQPQHF
NA	TRBV5-6	TRBJ1-1	NA	TGTGCCAGCAGCTTGGGGCCAGGGAACACTGAAGCTTTCTTT	CASSLGPGNTEAFF
NA	TRBV9	TRBJ2-7	NA	TGTGCCAGCAGCGTAGCTCCTAGCGCCTCCTACGAGCAGTACTTC	CASSVAPSASYEQYF
TRBD1	TRBV5-4	TRBJ2-7	NA	TGTGCCAGCAGCTTGGACAGGGGGTATAACGAGCAGTACTTC	CASSLDRGYNEQYF
NA	TRBV30	TRBJ2-2	NA	TGTGCCTGGAGAGTGAACCGAGGGACACTGAACACCGGGGAGCTGTTTTTT	CAWRVNRGTLNTGELFF
TRBD2	TRBV5-1	TRBJ2-5	once	TGCGCCAGCAGCTTGACTAGCGGGACGGAGACCCAGTACTTC	CASSLTSGTETQYF
NA	TRBV7-9	TRBJ1-4	NA	TGTGCCAGCAGCTTACAGGGGCGTAATGAAAAACTGTTTTTT	CASSLQGRNEKLFF
TRBD2	TRBV4-1	TRBJ2-7	NA	TGCGCCAGCAGCCTTTGGGGGGGGACTAGCGGCGGCGAGCAGTACTTC	CASSLWGGTSGGEQYF
TRBD1	TRBV4-1	TRBJ1-5	few	TGCGCCAGCAGCCAAGTCTCCCCCGGACAGGGCGGACAGCCCCAGCATTTT	CASSQVSPGQGGQPQHF
NA	TRBV19	TRBJ2-1	NA	TGTGCCAGTAGTACGACTAGAAAGGGTGAGCAGTTCTTC	CASSTTRKGEQFF
TRBD1	TRBV4-2	TRBJ1-2	once	TGTGCCAGCAGCCAAGAGGGCCGGACAGGGACGCATTATGGCTACACCTTC	CASSQEGRTGTHYGYTF
TRBD2	TRBV19	TRBJ2-3	NA	TGTGCCAGTAGTAAGCGGGAGAGTTCAGATACGCAGTATTTT	CASSKRESSDTQYF
NA	TRBV5-4	TRBJ1-1	NA	TGTGCCAGCAGCCAAAGCGGGAGGGGAAACACTGAAGCTTTCTTT	CASSQSGRGNTEAFF
NA	TRBV4-2	TRBJ2-7	NA	TGTGCCAGCAGCCAACTAGCGTTAAGCTCCTACGAGCAGTACTTC	CASSQLALSSYEQYF
NA	TRBV11-3	TRBJ2-1	NA	TGTGCCAGCAGCTTAGGGCGGGACCCCTACAATGAGCAGTTCTTC	CASSLGRDPYNEQFF
TRBD1	TRBV5-5	TRBJ1-5	NA	TGTGCCAGCAGCTTGGCAGGGGGCGGGAGCAATCAGCCCCAGCATTTT	CASSLAGGGSNQPQHF
NA	TRBV11-3	TRBJ2-3	once	TGTGCCAGCAGCTTATCGTTTGCGCCCTTCGGGGATACGCAGTATTTT	CASSLSFAPFGDTQYF
TRBD1	TRBV5-1	TRBJ2-1	NA	TGCGCCAGCAGCTCTCGTACAGGGGGTAGACGGGTCTTC	CASSSRTGGRRVF
TRBD1	TRBV3-1/TRBV3-2	TRBJ2-1	NA	TGTGCCAGCAGCCCTATCAGGGGGCTCTCCTACAATGAGCAGTTCTTC	CASSPIRGLSYNEQFF
NA	TRBV28	TRBJ2-1	NA	TGTGCCAGCAGTCCCCCCCGGGACAATGAGCAGTTCTTC	CASSPPRDNEQFF
NA	TRBV5-1	TRBJ2-7	NA	TGCGCCAGCAGCATCCAGCCGGAAGGGGGCGAGCAGTACTTC	CASSIQPEGGEQYF
NA	TRBV5-5	TRBJ2-1	NA	TGTGCCAGCAGCTCCAACCCCCCAGAGGTCGGCAATGAGCAGTTCTTC	CASSSNPPEVGNEQFF
NA	TRBV3-1/TRBV3-2	TRBJ1-3	NA	TGTGCCAGCAGCCAAGGAGGATCTGGAAACACCATATATTTT	CASSQGGSGNTIYF
NA	TRBV12-3/TRBV12-4	TRBJ2-7	NA	TGTGCCAGCAGTTTGGGTAGCGGACACGAGCAGTACTTC	CASSLGSGHEQYF
NA	TRBV19	TRBJ2-3	NA	TGTGCCAGTAGTCCTTGGGAGGTGCGGGCGACAGATACGCAGTATTTT	CASSPWEVRATDTQYF
TRBD2	TRBV5-1	TRBJ2-5	NA	TGCGCCAGCAGCACGGGGGGAGAGACCCAGTACTTC	CASSTGGETQYF